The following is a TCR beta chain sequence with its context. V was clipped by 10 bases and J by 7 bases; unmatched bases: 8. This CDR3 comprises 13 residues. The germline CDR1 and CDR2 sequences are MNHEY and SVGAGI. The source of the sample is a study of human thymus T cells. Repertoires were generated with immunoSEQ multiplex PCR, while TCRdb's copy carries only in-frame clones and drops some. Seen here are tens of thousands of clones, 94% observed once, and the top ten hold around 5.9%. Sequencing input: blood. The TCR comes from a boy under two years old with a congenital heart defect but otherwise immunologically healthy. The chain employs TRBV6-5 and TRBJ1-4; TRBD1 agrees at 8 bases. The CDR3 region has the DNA TGTGCCACCTCCAGGGGGCAGGGTGAAAAACTGTTTTTT. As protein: CATSRGQGEKLFF.